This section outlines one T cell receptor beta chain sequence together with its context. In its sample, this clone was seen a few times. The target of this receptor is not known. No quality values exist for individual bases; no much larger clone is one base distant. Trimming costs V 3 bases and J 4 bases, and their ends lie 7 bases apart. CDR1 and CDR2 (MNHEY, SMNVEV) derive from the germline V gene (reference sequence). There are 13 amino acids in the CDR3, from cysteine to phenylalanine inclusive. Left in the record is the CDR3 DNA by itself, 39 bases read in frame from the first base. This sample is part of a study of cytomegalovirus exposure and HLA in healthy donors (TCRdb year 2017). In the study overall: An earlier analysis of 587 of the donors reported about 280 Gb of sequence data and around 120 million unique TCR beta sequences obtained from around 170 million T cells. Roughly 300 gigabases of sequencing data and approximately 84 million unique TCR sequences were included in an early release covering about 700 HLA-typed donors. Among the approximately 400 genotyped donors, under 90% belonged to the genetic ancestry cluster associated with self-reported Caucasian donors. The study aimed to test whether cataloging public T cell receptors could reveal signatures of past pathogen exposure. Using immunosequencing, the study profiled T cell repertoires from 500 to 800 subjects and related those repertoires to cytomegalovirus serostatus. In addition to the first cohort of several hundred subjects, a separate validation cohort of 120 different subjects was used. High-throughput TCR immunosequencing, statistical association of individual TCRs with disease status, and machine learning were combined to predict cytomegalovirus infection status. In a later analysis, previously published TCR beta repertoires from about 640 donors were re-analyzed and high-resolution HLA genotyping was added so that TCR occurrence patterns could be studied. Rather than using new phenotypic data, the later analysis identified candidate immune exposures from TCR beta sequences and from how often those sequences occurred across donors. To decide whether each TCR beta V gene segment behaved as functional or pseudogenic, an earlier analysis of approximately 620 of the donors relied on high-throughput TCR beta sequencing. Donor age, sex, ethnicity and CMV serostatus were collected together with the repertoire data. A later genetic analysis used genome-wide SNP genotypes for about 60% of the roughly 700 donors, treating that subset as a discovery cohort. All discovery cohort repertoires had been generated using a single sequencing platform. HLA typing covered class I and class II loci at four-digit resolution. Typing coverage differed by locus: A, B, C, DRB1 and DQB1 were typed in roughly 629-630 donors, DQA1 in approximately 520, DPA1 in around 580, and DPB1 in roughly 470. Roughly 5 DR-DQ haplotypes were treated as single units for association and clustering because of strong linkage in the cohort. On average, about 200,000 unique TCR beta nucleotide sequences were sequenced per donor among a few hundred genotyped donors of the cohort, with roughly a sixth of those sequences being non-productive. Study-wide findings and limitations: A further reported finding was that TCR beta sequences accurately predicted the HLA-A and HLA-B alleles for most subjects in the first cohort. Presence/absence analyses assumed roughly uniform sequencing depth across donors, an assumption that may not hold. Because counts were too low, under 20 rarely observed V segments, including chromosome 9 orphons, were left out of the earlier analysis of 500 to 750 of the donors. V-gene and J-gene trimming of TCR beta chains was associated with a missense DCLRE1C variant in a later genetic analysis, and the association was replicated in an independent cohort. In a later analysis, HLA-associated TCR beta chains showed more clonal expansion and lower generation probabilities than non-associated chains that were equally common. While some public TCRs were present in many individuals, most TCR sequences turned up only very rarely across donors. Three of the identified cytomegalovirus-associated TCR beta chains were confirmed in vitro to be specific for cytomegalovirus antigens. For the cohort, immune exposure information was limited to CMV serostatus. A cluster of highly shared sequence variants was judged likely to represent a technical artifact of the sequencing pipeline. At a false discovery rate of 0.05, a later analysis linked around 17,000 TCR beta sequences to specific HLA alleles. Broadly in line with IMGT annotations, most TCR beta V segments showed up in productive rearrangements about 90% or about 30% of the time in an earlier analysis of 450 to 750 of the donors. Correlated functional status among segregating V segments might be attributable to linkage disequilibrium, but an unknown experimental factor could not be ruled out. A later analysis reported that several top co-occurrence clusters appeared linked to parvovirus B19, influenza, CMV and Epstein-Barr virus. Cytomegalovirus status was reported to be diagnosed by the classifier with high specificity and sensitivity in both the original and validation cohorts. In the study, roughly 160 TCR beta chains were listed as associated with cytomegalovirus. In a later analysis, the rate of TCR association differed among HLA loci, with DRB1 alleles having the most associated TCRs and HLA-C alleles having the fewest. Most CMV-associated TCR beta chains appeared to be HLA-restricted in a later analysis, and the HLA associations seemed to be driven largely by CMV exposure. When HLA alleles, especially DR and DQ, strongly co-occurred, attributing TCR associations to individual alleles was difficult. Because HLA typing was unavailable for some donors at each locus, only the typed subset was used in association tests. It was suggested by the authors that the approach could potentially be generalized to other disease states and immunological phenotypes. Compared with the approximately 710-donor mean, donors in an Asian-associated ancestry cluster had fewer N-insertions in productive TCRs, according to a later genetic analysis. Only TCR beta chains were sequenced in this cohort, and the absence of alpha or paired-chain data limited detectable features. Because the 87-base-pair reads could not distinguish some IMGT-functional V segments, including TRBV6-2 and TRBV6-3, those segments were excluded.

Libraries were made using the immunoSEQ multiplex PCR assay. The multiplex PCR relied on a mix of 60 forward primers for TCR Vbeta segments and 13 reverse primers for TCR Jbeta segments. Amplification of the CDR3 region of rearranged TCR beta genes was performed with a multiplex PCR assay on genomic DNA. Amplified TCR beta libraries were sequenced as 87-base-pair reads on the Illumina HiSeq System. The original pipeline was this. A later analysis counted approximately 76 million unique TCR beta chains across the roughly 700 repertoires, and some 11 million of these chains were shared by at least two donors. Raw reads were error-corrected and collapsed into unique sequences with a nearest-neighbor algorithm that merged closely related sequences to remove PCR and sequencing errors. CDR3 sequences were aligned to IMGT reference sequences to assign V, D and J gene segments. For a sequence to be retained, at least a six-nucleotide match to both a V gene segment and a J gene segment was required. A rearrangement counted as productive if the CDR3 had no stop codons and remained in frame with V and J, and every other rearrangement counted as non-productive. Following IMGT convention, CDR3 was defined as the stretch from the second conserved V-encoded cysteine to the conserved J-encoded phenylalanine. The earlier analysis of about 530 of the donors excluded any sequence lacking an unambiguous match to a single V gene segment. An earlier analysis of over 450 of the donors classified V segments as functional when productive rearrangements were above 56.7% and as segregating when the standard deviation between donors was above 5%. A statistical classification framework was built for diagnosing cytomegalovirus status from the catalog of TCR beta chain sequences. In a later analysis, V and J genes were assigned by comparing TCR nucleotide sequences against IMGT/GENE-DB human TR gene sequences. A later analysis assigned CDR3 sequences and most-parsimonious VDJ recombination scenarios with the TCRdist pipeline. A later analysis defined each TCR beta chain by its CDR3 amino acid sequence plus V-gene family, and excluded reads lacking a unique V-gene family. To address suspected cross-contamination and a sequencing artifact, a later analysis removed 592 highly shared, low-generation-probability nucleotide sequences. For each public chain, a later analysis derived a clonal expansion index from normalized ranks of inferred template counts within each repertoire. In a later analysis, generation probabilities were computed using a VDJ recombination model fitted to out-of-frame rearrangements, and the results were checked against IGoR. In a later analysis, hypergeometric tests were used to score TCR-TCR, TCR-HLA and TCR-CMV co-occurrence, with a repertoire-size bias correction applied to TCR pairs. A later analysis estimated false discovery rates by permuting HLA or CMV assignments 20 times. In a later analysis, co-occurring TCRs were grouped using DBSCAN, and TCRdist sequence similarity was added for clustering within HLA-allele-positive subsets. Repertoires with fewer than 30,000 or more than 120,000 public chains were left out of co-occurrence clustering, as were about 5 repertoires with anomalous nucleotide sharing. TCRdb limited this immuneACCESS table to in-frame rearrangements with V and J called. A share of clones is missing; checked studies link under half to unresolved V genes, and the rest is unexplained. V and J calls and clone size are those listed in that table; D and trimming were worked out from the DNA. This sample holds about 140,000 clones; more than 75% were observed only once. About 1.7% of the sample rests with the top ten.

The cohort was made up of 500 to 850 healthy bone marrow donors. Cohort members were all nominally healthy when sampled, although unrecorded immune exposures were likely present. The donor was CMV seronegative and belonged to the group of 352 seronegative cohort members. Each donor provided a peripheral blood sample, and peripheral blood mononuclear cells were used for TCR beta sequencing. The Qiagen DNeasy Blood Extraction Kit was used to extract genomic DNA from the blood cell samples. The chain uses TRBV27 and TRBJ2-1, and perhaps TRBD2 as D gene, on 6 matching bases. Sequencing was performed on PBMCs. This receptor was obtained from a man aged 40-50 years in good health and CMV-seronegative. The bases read TGTGCCAGCAGTTTCGGGGGATACAATGAGCAGTTCTTC. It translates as CASSFGGYNEQFF.